The TCR beta chain under discussion was sequenced for a study of T cells expressing NK-cell markers. The overall study: One of the eight sequenced donors was seronegative, whereas the other seven were HCMV-seropositive.

This CDR3 comprises 15 residues. Germline CDR1 SGHAT, CDR2 FQNNGV. Beta-chain TCR cDNA was generated via 5'RACE template switching with UMIs. After re-calling the 5' RACE reads, TCRdb lists one entry per CDR3 protein, DNA absent. The sample features roughly 390,000 distinct CDR3 sequences, with around 5.3% in its top ten. The rearrangement joins TRBV11-2 to TRBJ1-2. Sequencing input: blood T cells: a sorted CD56 or NKG2C T cell subset, CD4+ or CD8+ T cells, or bulk PBMC T cells (not recorded which). The receptor was derived from a man aged 18-75 years in good health. CDR3 residues: CASSLDYRGNYGYTF.